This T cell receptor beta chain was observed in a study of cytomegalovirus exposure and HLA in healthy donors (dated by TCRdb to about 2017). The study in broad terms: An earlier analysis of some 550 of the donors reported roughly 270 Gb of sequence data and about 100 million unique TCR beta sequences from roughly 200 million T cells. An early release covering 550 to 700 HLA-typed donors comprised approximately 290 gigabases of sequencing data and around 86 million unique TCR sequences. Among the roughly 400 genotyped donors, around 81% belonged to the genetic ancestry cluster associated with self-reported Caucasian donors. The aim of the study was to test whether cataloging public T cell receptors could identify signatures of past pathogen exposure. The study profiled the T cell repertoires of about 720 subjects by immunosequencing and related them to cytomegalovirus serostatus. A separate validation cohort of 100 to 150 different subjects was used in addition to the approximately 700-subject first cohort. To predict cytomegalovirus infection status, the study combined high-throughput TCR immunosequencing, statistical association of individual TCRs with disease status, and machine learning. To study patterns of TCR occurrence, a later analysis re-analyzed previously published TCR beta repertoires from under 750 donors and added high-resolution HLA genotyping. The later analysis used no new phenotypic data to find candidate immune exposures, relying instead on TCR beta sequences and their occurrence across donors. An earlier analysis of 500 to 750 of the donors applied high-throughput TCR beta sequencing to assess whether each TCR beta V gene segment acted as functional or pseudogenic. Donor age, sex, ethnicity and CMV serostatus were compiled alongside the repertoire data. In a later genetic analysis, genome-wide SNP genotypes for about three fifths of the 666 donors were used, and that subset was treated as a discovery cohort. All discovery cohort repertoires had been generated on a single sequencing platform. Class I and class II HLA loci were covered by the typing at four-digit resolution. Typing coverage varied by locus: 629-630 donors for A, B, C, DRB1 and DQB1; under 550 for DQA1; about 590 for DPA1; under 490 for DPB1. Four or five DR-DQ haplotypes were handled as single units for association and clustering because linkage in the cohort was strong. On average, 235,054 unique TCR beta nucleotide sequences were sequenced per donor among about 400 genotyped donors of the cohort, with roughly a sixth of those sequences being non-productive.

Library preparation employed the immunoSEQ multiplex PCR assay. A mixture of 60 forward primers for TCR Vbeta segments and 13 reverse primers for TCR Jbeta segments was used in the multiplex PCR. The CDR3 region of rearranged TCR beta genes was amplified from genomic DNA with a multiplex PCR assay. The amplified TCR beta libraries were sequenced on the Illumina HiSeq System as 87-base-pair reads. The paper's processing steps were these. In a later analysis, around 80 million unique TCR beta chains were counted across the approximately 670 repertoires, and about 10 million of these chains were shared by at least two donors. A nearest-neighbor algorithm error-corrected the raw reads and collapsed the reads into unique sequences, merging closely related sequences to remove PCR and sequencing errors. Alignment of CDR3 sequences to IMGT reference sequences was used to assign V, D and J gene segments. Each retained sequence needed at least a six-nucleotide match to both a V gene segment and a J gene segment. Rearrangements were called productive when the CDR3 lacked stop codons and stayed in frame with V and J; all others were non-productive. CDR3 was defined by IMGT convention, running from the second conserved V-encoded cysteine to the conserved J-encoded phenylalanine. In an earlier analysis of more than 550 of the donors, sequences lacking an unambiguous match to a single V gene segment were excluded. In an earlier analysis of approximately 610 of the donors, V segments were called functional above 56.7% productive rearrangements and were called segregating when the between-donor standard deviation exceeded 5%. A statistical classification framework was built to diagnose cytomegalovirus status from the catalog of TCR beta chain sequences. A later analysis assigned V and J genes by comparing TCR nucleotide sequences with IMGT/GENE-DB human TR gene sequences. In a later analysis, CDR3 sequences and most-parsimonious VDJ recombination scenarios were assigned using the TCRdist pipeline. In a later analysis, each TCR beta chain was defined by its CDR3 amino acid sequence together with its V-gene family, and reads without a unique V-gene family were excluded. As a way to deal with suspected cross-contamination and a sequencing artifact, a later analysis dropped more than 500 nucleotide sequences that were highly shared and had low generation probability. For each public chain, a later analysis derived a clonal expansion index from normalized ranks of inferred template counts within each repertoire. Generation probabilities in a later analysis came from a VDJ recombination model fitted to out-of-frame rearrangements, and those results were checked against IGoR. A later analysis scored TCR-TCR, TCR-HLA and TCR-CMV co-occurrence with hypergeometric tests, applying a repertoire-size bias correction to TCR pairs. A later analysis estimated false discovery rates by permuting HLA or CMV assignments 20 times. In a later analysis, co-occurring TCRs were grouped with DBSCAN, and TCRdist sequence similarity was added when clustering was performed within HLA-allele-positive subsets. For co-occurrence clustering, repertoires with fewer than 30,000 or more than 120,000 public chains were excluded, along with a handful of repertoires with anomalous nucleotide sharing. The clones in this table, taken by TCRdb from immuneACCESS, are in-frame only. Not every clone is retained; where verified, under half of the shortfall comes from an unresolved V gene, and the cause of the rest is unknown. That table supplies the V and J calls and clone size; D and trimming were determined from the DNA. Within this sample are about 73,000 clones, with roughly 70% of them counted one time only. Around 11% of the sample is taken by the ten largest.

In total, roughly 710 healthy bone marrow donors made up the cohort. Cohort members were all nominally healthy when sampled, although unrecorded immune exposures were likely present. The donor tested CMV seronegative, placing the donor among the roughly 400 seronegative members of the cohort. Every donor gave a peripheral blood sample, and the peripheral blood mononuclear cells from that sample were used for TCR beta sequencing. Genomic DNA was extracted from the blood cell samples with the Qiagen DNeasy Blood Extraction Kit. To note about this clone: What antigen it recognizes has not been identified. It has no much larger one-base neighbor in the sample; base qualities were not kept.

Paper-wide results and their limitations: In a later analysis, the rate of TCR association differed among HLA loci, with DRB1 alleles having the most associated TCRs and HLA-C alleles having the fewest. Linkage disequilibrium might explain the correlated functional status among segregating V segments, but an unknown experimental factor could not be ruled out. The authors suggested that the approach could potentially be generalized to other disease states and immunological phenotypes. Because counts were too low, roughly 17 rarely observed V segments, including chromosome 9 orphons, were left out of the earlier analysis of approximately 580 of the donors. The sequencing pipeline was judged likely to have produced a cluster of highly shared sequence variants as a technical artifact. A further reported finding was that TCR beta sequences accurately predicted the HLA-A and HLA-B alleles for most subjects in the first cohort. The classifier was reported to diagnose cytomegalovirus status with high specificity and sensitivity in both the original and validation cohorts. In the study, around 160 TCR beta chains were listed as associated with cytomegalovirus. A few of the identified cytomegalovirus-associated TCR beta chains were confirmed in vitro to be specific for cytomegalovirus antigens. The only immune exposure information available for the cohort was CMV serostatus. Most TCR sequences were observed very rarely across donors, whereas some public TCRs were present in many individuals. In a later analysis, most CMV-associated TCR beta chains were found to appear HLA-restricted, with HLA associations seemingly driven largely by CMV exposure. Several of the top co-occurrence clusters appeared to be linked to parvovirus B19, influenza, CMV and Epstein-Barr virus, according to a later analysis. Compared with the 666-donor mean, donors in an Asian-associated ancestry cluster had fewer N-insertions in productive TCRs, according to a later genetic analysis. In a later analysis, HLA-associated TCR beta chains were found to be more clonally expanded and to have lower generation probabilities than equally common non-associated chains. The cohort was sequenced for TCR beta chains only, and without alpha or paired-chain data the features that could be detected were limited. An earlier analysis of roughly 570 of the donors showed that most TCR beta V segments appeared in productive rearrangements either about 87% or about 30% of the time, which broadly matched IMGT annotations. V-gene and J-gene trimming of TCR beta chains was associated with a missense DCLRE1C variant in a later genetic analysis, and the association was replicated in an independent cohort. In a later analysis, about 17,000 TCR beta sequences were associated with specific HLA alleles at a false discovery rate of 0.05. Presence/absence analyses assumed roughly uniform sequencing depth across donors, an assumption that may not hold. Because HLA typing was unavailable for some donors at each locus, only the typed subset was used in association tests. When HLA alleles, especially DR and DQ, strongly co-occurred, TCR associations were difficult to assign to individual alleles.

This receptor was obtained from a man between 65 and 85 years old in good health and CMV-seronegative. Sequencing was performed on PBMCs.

The CDR3 protein is CASSLLGYEQYF. The DNA sequence is as follows: TGTGCCAGCAGCCTACTAGGTTACGAGCAGTACTTC. The V and J genes are TRBV7-2 and TRBJ2-7; perhaps TRBD2 is the D gene, with 5 bases matching. The junction carries 9 bases between V and J, which are trimmed by 5 bases and 4 bases respectively. Including cysteine and phenylalanine, the CDR3 has 12 amino acids. This entry keeps only the CDR3 DNA: 36 bases, framed from base 1. Looking up the germline V gene yields CDR1 SGHTA and CDR2 FQGNSA. Reference TRBV7-2 and TRBJ2-7 genes cover what lies past the CDR3, so the full variable domain is GAGVSQSPSNKVTEKGKDVELRCDPISGHTALYWYRQSLGQGLEFLIYFQGNSAPDKSGLPSDRFSAERTGGSVSTLTIQRTQQEDSAVYLCASSLLGYEQYFGPGTRLTVT.